This TCR beta chain was profiled in a study of beta chain features in type 1 diabetes. Sequencing targeted expressed TCRB transcripts, as all isolated RNA had been reverse transcribed. Profiling relied on immunoSEQ multiplex PCR, and the TCRdb table lists in-frame clones only, not all of them. This sample has 100,000 to 150,000 clones, with around 9% found just once. General study results and limits: People with Type 1 diabetes carried modestly yet significantly shorter TCRB CDR3s in all four CD4+ subsets. PCR might favor shorter templates, but any such skew would affect patients and controls equally. Whether TCRB rearrangement is influenced by HLA type was left unresolved in this analysis.

Worth noting for this clone: Antigen unknown.

V trimming: 6 bases; J trimming: 8 bases; junction bases outside the gene matches: 8. The germline CDR1 and CDR2 sequences are SNHLY and FYNNEI. This CDR3 has 13 residues. The clonotype originates from a man aged 30 to 45 with type 1 diabetes. Sequenced sample: central memory CD4+ T cells from blood. The chain is built from TRBV2 and TRBJ1-2; 8 positions agree with TRBD1. In nucleotides, the CDR3 is TGTGCCAGCAGAGGGGGACAGGCAACAGGCTACACCTTC. It specifies CASRGGQATGYTF.